The 10 T cell receptor beta chains listed next were all sequenced from one sample in a study of T cells in Graves' hyperthyroidism and ophthalmopathy. There were TCR beta CDR3 regions amplified from RNA transcripts. The HTBI primer set was used in a first-round RT-PCR of the TCR CDR3. TCRdb independently ran MiXCR on the multiplex PCR reads; one entry per CDR3 protein. Seen here are under 350,000 distinct CDR3 sequences, roughly 15% observed once, and the top ten hold roughly 33%. The specimen sequenced was blood. These receptor sequences come from a woman aged 35 to 49 with Graves' ophthalmopathy.

The V call is TRBV4-2, the J call TRBJ2-7, with 7 bases that match TRBD2. The germline V gene encodes CDR1 LGHNA and CDR2 YNFKEQ. This CDR3 contains 15 residues. The J segment lost 2 bases and the V segment lost 1 base, leaving 5 bases of the junction unmatched. The CDR3 is CASSQGPGGPYEQYF. For the CDR3, the DNA is TGTGCCAGCAGCCAAGGACCGGGGGGACCCTACGAGCAGTACTTC.

This clonotype was seen many times. The chain joins TRBV6-2 or TRBV6-3 to TRBJ1-2; D uncertain. The germline gives CDR1 MNHEY, CDR2 SVGEGT. V was shortened by 3 bases and J by 3 bases, with 8 bases between the two germline ends. The CDR3 has 13 amino acids. CDR3 sequence: CASSYGSDYGYTF. DNA of the CDR3: TGTGCCAGCAGTTATGGGTCGGACTATGGCTACACCTTC.

V is TRBV19 and J is TRBJ1-2; 7 bases are a match to TRBD1. The V and J ends lost 4 bases and 7 bases, in that order; junction bases with no gene match: 15. Per germline, CDR1 LNHDA and CDR2 SQIVND (reference sequence). The CDR3 has 16 amino acids. CDR3 in DNA: TGTGCCAGTAGTAGGGACAGTTCGTCTACAGTTAGTGGCTACACCTTC. Its translation: CASSRDSSSTVSGYTF.

This clonotype was observed a few times. The chain couples TRBV3-1 to TRBJ2-7; 10 bases map to TRBD2. Trimming at V came to 0 bases and at J to 6 bases, leaving 2 bases not matched to a gene. Germline V gene lookup returns CDR1 LGHDT and CDR2 YNNKEL (reference sequence). The CDR3 is 14 residues long. CDR3 in amino acids: CASSQEASGSEQYF. DNA of the CDR3: TGTGCCAGCAGCCAAGAGGCTAGCGGGAGCGAGCAGTACTTC.

This clonotype has at least ten counts. This chain joins TRBV25-1 and TRBJ1-6, with D possibly TRBD1 on 5 matching bases. The CDR3 sequence is 15 residues long. In germline, CDR1 is MGHDK, CDR2 SYGVNS. V was shortened by 3 bases and J by 6 bases, with 12 bases between the two germline ends. For the CDR3, the DNA is TGTGCCAGCAGTGAGATTCGGGGCTTTAATTCACCCCTCCACTTT. Translating gives CASSEIRGFNSPLHF.

This clonotype has a count of ten or more. The rearrangement joins TRBV12-3 or TRBV12-4 to TRBJ2-3; perhaps TRBD2 as D (7 bases). The CDR3 loop spans 15 amino acids. V dropped 4 bases and J dropped 4 bases, with 15 bases sitting between them. This CDR3 reads CASSYGGGAADTQYF. CDR3 coding DNA: TGTGCCAGCAGTTATGGTGGGGGGGCGGCAGATACGCAGTATTTT.

This clonotype was recorded many times. The chain is built from TRBV20-1 and TRBJ1-2, with 10 bases matching TRBD1. This CDR3 has 13 residues. Trimming removed 6 bases from V and 1 base from J; junction bases left unmatched: 2. Germline CDR1 DFQATT, CDR2 SNEGSKA (reference sequence). CDR3 sequence: CSAGTGDNYGYTF. For the CDR3, the DNA is TGCAGTGCGGGGACAGGGGATAACTATGGCTACACCTTC.

The table lists this clonotype with many counts. J is TRBJ2-3 and V is TRBV2; 8 nucleotides align to TRBD1. Germline V gene lookup returns CDR1 SNHLY and CDR2 FYNNEI. V shed 5 bases, J shed 2 bases, and the junction held 3 bases outside the gene matches. CDR3 length: 14 amino acids. CDR3 DNA: TGTGCCAGCAGTCGACAGGGGACCACAGATACGCAGTATTTT. Translated, it gives CASSRQGTTDTQYF.

The rearrangement uses TRBV18 and TRBJ2-7, with D possibly being TRBD1 (5 bases). Trimming stripped 3 bases from V and 0 bases from J, with 9 bases between. The CDR3 totals 14 residues. Germline values: CDR1 KGHSH, CDR2 LQKENI. The CDR3 DNA reads TGTGCCAGCTCACCGTCCGACAGCTCCTACGAGCAGTACTTC. It specifies CASSPSDSSYEQYF.

Ten or more counts support this clonotype. The gene calls are TRBV19 and TRBJ2-3; D could derive from TRBD1 or TRBD2 (5 bases each). Trimming cost V 5 bases and J 5 bases, with 23 bases left between them. Germline V lookup: CDR1 LNHDA, CDR2 SQIVND (reference sequence). The CDR3 has 17 residues. The CDR3 nucleotides are TGTGCCAGTAGTGTTCGGTCCGGGACGGCTACTGGAGATACGCAGTATTTT. Its translation is CASSVRSGTATGDTQYF.